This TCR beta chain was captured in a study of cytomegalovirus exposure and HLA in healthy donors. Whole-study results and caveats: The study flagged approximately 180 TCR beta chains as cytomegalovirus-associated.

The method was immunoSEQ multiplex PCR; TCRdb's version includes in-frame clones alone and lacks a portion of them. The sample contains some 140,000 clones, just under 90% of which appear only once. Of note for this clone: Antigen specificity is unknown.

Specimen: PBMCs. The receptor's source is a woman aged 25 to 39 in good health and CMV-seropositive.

CDR3 coding DNA: TGTGCCAGCAGCTTGGATTGGACTAGCGGGGGGGCCAAGGAGACCCAGTACTTC. Protein: CASSLDWTSGGAKETQYF. J is TRBJ2-5 and V is TRBV5-4, with TRBD2 identical over 15 bases. The CDR3 consists of 18 residues. CDR1 and CDR2 from the germline V gene are SGHNT and YYREEE (reference sequence). Trimming took 0 bases from V and 5 from J; bases not matched to a gene: 8.